The rows below give T cell receptor beta chains drawn from one sample of a study of shared clonotypes between healthy human individuals. Repertoires were generated with immunoSEQ multiplex PCR, while TCRdb's copy carries only in-frame clones and drops some. The repertoire includes about 2.4 million clones, around nine tenths of them detected once, and around 0.14% sits in the top ten. Sequenced input: naive CD4+ T cells sorted from blood. These receptors originate from a man between 18 and 35 years old in good health. CDR3s include the opening cysteine and the closing phenylalanine or tryptophan.

v_call: TRBV5-1
j_call: TRBJ1-4
cdr3_aa: CASSPDTTDEKLFF

v_call: TRBV5-1
j_call: TRBJ2-7
cdr3_aa: CASSQTGTGEREQYF

v_call: TRBV5-1
j_call: TRBJ2-4
cdr3_aa: CASSLIQGARDIQYF

v_call: TRBV5-1
j_call: TRBJ1-1
cdr3_aa: CASSSRSQVNTEAFF

v_call: TRBV5-1
j_call: TRBJ1-4
cdr3_aa: CASSLTGSGEKLFF

v_call: TRBV7-9
j_call: TRBJ1-6
cdr3_aa: CASSLRGQSDSPLHF

v_call: TRBV5-5
j_call: TRBJ1-6
cdr3_aa: CASSLWQSSYNSPLHF

v_call: TRBV6-5
j_call: TRBJ1-2
cdr3_aa: CASRADRGPHGYTF

v_call: TRBV9
j_call: TRBJ2-3
cdr3_aa: CASSVFISADTQYF

v_call: TRBV27
j_call: NA
cdr3_aa: CASSSGYEQYF

v_call: TRBV11-2
j_call: TRBJ1-5
cdr3_aa: CASSLEWNQPQHF

v_call: TRBV6-6
j_call: TRBJ1-4
cdr3_aa: CASSYSGGATNEKLFF

v_call: TRBV7-2
j_call: TRBJ2-7
cdr3_aa: CASSLAGGRSYEQYF

v_call: TRBV4-3
j_call: TRBJ2-7
cdr3_aa: CASSQVVGYEQYF

v_call: TRBV13
j_call: TRBJ2-1
cdr3_aa: CASSSTGNGEQFF

v_call: TRBV7-9
j_call: TRBJ2-1
cdr3_aa: CASSLEGGTRMFF

v_call: TRBV16
j_call: TRBJ2-2
cdr3_aa: CASSQTYTGELFF

v_call: TRBV11-1
j_call: TRBJ2-6
cdr3_aa: CASSFSGGTSGANVLTF

v_call: TRBV19
j_call: TRBJ1-1
cdr3_aa: CASRAGTGVNTEAFF

v_call: TRBV14
j_call: TRBJ1-1
cdr3_aa: CASSQLSGVNTEAFF

v_call: TRBV28
j_call: TRBJ2-7
cdr3_aa: CASTNDRVQGGYEQYF

v_call: TRBV27
j_call: TRBJ1-2
cdr3_aa: CASSSGGRGPNYGYTF

v_call: TRBV7-2
j_call: TRBJ2-7
cdr3_aa: CASSSPSGAYEQYF

v_call: TRBV10-1
j_call: TRBJ2-5
cdr3_aa: CASSESSRYQETQYF